This TCR beta chain appears in the sequencing data of a study of CXCR3-negative and CXCR3-positive naive CD8 T cells. General study findings and limits: Relative to memory CD8+ cells, whose diversity was much lower, both naive subsets had comparably high diversity. Upon cryopreservation, CXCR3 expression partially decreased, and most assays used fresh PBMCs.

The study made its TRB cDNA libraries by 5' RACE, adding UMI labels. TCRdb reanalyzed the 5' RACE reads and collapses them to one entry per CDR3 protein, without DNA. In total, the table holds around 96,000 distinct CDR3 sequences. In the case of this clonotype: Its antigen is not known.

CDR1 is MNHEY, CDR2 SVGEGT, per germline. The CDR3 totals 16 residues. Input material: naive CXCR3- CD8+ T cells from blood. The subset denotes: CD45RO-CCR7+CD27+CD95- naive CD8+ T cells lacking CXCR3 (TNR3-). The chain couples TRBV6-2 or TRBV6-3 to TRBJ2-1; TCRdb lists TRBD2, though no DNA is available to test this call. This TCR was recovered from a human donor in good health. Some clones in this sample may be carry-over from other donors' samples. CDR3 sequence reads: CASRHSSGSSYNEQFF.